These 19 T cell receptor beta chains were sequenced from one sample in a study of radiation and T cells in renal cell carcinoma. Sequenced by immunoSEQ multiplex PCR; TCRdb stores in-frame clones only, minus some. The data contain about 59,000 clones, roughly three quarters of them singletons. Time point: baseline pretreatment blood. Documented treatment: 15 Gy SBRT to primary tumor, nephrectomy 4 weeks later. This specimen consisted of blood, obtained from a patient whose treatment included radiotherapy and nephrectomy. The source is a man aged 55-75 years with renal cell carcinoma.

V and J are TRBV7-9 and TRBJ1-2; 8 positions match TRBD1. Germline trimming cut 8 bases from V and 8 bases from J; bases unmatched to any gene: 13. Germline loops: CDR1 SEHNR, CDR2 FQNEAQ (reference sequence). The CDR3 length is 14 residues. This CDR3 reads CASGNPGRGLGYTF. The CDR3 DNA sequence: TGTGCCAGCGGCAACCCGGGCAGGGGGCTCGGCTACACCTTC.

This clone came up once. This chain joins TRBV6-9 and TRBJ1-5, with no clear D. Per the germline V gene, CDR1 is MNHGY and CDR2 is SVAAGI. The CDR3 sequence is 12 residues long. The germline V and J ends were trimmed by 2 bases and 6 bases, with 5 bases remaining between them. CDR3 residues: CASSYDIQPQHF. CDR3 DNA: TGTGCCAGCAGTTATGATATTCAGCCCCAGCATTTT.

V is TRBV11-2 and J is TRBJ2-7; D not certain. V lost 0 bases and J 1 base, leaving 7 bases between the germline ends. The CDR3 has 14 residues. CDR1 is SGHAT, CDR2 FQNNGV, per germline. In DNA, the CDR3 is TGTGCCAGCAGCTTAGATAGGCTTTCCTACGAGCAGTACTTC. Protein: CASSLDRLSYEQYF.

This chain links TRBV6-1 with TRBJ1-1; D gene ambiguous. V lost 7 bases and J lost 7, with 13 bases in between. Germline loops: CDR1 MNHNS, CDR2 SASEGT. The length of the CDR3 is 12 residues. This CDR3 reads CASNFLGYEAFF. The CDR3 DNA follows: TGTGCCAGCAATTTTCTGGGTTATGAAGCTTTCTTT.

CDR3 coding DNA: TGCGCCAGCAGTGGGGTGGGGGACAATGAGCAGTTCTTC. Residues: CASSGVGDNEQFF. This sequence joins TRBV10-1 and TRBJ2-1, with D perhaps assigned TRBD1 or TRBD2 (5 bases each). This CDR3 region has 13 residues. Trimming left V 4 bases short and J 5 bases short, with 9 bases between. From germline, CDR1 is WNHNN and CDR2 SYGVQD (reference sequence).

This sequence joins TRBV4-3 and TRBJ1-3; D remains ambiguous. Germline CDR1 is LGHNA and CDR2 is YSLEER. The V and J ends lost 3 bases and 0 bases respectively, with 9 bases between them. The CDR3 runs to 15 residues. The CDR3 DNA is TGCGCCAGCAGCCAGGGTTGGAACTCTGGAAACACCATATATTTT. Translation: CASSQGWNSGNTIYF.

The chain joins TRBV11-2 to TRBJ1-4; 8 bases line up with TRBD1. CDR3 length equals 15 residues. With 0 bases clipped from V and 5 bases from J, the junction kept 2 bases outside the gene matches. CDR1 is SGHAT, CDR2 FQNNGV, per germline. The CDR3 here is CASSLEAGGNEKLFF. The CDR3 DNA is TGTGCCAGCAGCTTAGAGGCAGGGGGCAATGAAAAACTGTTTTTT.

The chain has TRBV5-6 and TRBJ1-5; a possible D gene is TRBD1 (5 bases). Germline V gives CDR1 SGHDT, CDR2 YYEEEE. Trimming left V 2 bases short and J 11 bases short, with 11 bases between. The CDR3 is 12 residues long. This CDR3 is CASSFTEGAQHF. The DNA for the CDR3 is TGTGCCAGCAGCTTTACTGAAGGGGCCCAGCATTTT.

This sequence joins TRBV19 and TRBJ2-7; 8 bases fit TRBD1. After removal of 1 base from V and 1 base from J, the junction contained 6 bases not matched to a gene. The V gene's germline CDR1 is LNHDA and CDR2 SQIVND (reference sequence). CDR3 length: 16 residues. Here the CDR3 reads CASSIVATGGSYEQYF. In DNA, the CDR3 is TGTGCCAGTAGTATAGTAGCCACAGGGGGATCCTACGAGCAGTACTTC.

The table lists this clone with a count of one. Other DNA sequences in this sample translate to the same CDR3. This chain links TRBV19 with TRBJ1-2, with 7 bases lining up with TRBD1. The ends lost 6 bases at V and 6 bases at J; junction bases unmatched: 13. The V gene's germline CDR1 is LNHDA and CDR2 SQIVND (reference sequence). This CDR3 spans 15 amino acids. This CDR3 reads CASSQGGRGVDGYTF. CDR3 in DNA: TGTGCCAGTAGCCAAGGGGGCAGGGGCGTAGATGGCTACACCTTC.

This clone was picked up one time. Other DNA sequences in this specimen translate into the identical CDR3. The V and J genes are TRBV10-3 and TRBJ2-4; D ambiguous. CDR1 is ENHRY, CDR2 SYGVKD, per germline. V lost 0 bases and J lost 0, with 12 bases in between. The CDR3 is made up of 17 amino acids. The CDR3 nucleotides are TGTGCCATCAGTGAGTCATCAAGGGTAGGAGCCAAAAACATTCAGTACTTC. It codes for CAISESSRVGAKNIQYF.

Written as DNA, the CDR3 is TGCAGTGCAGGGGGGTTCGATACGCAGTATTTT. Protein product: CSAGGFDTQYF. J is TRBJ2-3 and V is TRBV20-1; D is perhaps TRBD1 or TRBD2 (6 bases each). This CDR3 has 11 amino acids. Looked up from germline, CDR1 is DFQATT and CDR2 is SNEGSKA (reference sequence). V lost 6 bases and J lost 6, with 10 bases in between.

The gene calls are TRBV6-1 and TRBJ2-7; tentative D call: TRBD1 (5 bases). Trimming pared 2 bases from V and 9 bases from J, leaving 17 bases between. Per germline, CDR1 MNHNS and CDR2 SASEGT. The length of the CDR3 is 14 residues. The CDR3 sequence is CASSELGRARGQYV. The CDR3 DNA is TGTGCCAGCAGTGAACTCGGCAGGGCAAGGGGGCAGTACGTC.

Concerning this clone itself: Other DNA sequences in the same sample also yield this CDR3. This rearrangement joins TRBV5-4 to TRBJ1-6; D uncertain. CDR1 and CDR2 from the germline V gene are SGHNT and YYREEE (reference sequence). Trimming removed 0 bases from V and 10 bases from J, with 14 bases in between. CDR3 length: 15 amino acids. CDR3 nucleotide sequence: TGTGCCAGCAGCTTGGAACAGTTCCTAAACTCACCCCTCCACTTT. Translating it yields CASSLEQFLNSPLHF.

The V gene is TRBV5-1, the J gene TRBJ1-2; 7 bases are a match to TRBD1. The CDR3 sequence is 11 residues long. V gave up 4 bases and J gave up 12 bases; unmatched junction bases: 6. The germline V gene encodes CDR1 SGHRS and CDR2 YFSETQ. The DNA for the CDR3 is TGCGCCAGCAGCGGGGACAGCCAGAACACCTTC. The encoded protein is CASSGDSQNTF. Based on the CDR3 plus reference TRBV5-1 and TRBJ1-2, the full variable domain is KAGVTQTPRYLIKTRGQQVTLSCSPISGHRSVSWYQQTPGQGLQFLFEYFSETQRNKGNFPGRFSGRQFSNSRSEMNVSTLELGDSALYLCASSGDSQNTFGSGTRLTVV.

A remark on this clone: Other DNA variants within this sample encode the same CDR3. The DNA of the CDR3 is TGTGCCAGCAGTGAACAGGGTTACGAGCAGTACTTC. Amino acids: CASSEQGYEQYF. The chain recombines TRBV2 with TRBJ2-7, with D possibly TRBD1 on 5 matching bases. V was cut by 2 bases and J by 4 bases, with 6 bases left in between. The CDR3 loop spans 12 amino acids. In germline, CDR1 is SNHLY, CDR2 FYNNEI.

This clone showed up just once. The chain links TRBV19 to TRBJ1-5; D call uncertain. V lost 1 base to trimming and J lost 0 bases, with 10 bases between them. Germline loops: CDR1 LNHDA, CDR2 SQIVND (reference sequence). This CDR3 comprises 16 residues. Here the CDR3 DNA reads TGTGCCAGTAGTATAGCACGGCAGGCTAGCAATCAGCCCCAGCATTTT. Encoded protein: CASSIARQASNQPQHF. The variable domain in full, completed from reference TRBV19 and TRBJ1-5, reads DGGITQSPKYLFRKEGQNVTLSCEQNLNHDAMYWYRQDPGQGLRLIYYSQIVNDFQKGDIAEGYSVSREKKESFPLTVTSAQKNPTAFYLCASSIARQASNQPQHFGDGTRLSIL.

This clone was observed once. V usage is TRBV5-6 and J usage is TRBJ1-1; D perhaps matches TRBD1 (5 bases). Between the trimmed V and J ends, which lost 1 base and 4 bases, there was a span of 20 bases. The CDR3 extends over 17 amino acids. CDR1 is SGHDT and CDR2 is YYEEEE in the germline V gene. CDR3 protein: CASSLPRSTGGTTEAFF. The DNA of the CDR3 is TGTGCCAGCAGCTTGCCCAGAAGTACAGGAGGTACCACTGAAGCTTTCTTT.

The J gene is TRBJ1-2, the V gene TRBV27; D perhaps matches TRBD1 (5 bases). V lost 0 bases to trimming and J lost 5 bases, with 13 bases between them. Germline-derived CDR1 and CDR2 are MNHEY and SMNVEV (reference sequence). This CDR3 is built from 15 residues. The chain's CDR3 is CASSLSTGGTYGYTF. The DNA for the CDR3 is TGTGCCAGCAGTTTATCCACGGGGGGGACGTATGGCTACACCTTC.